The clone carrying this T cell receptor beta chain was seen at least ten times. RNA transcripts were the template for amplifying TCR beta CDR3 regions. First-round RT-PCR targeting the TCR CDR3 was performed with the HTBI primer set. TCRdb redid the calling of the multiplex PCR reads with MiXCR, one entry per CDR3 protein. The data show around 200,000 distinct CDR3 sequences, 15% to 20% seen once. This sample is drawn from a study of T cells in Graves' hyperthyroidism and ophthalmopathy. The origin of this receptor is a woman aged 45 to 65 with Graves' hyperthyroidism. Sequenced input: blood.

CDR3 sequence reads: CASSLTVGTEAFF. CDR3 sequence (DNA): TGTGCCAGCAGCTTAACTGTGGGCACTGAAGCTTTCTTT. V usage is TRBV7-9 and J usage is TRBJ1-1, with D unclear. The CDR3 runs to 13 residues. V was clipped by 2 bases and J by 4 bases, with 8 bases between them. The germline CDR1 and CDR2 sequences are SEHNR and FQNEAQ (reference sequence).